Sequencing of this T cell receptor (beta chain) was carried out in a study of CD8 T cells in ankylosing spondylitis. Turning to this clonotype: As yet, its antigen is unknown.

With V trimmed by 5 bases and J by 4 bases, 5 bases remained unmatched. This CDR3 comprises 15 residues. The germline CDR1 and CDR2 sequences are SGHVS and FNYEAQ. One entry per CDR3 protein, called by TCRdb with MiXCR from the 5' RACE reads. The table shows about 440,000 distinct CDR3 sequences, with 17% occurring only once. Study-wide results and caveats: Clones linked to disease were reported to show significant enrichment in matched ankylosing spondylitis synovial fluid. Certain motif variants had earlier been reported in reactive arthritis synovial fluid and blood. CD8+ by phenotype, disease-linked clones were relatively rare in peripheral blood. There was a TCR beta motif, made of eight highly homologous variants, that appeared characteristic of ankylosing spondylitis blood.

This TCR was recovered from a male donor with ankylosing spondylitis. The gene calls are TRBV7-6 and TRBJ2-7; 13 nucleotides match TRBD2. The specimen was blood, either unsorted or a sorted T cell fraction (not recorded which). For the CDR3, the DNA is TGTGCCAGCAGCCCCACTAGCGGGAGGGGGTACGAGCAGTACTTC. Translation: CASSPTSGRGYEQYF. Drawing the rest from reference TRBV7-6 and TRBJ2-7, the complete variable domain is GAGVSQSPRYKVTKRGQDVALRCDPISGHVSLYWYRQALGQGPEFLTYFNYEAQQDKSGLPNDRFSAERPEGSISTLTIQRTEQRDSAMYRCASSPTSGRGYEQYFGPGTRLTVT.